These T cell receptor beta chains were read from a single sample in a study of blood T cell repertoires in COVID-19. The assay was immunoSEQ multiplex PCR, and TCRdb's table has in-frame clones only and misses some. The sample records roughly 350,000 clones, 88% being singletons. The specimen sequenced was peripheral blood. The receptors come from a woman in her seventies with COVID-19, enrolled during active disease. CDR3s include the opening cysteine and the closing phenylalanine or tryptophan. D genes are given only for firm matches. Part of the rows lack a size; the others show once, few, many or a class for expanded clones.

clone size	V gene	D gene	J gene	CDR3 DNA	CDR3 protein
-	TRBV9	TRBD2	TRBJ2-1	TGTGCCAGCAGCGTAGATTTGAGCGGGGGAAAGAATGAGCAGTTCTTC	CASSVDLSGGKNEQFF
-	TRBV7-9	TRBD2	TRBJ2-3	TGTGCCAGCAGCTTAATGGCGGGGGTAAGCACAGATACGCAGTATTTT	CASSLMAGVSTDTQYF
-	TRBV10-3	TRBD2	TRBJ2-1	TGTGCCATCAGCCCACCGGGACTACAAAATGAGCAGTTCTTC	CAISPPGLQNEQFF
-	TRBV19	-	TRBJ1-3	TGTGCCAGTGCGCCCGTCTCTGGAAACACCATATATTTT	CASAPVSGNTIYF
-	TRBV10-3	TRBD1	TRBJ2-1	TGTGCCATCAGTGAGTCGACAGGGGGAAATGAGCAGTTCTTC	CAISESTGGNEQFF
-	TRBV6-5	-	TRBJ1-5	TGTGCCAGCGGCTTGAGGGGGGGCAGCAATCAGCCCCAGCATTTT	CASGLRGGSNQPQHF
-	TRBV30	-	TRBJ1-2	TGTGCCTGGAGTATAGGCTTGCGGGGCATTTACTATGGCTACACCTTC	CAWSIGLRGIYYGYTF
once	TRBV5-1	-	TRBJ1-3	TGCGCCAGCAGCCCGGCGTTGGCAGGGCAACCTGGAAACACCATATATTTT	CASSPALAGQPGNTIYF
-	TRBV5-1	-	TRBJ2-7	TGCGCCAGTTCGGGTCCATCGGGCTACGAGCAGTACTTC	CASSGPSGYEQYF
-	TRBV6-5	-	TRBJ1-2	TGTGCCAGCAGTTACTCGACTCAGGGTCGTAGGGGCTACACCTTC	CASSYSTQGRRGYTF
-	TRBV19	-	TRBJ1-6	TGTGCCAGTAGTATCGAAGGACAGCGTAATTCACCCCTCCACTTT	CASSIEGQRNSPLHF
-	TRBV24-1	TRBD2	TRBJ2-3	TGTGCCACCAGTGATTTAAGCGGGGGGGCGCCAGATACGCAGTATTTT	CATSDLSGGAPDTQYF
-	TRBV11-2	-	TRBJ1-2	TGTGCCAGCAGCTTAGTGCAGGCAAGGTATGGCTACACCTTC	CASSLVQARYGYTF